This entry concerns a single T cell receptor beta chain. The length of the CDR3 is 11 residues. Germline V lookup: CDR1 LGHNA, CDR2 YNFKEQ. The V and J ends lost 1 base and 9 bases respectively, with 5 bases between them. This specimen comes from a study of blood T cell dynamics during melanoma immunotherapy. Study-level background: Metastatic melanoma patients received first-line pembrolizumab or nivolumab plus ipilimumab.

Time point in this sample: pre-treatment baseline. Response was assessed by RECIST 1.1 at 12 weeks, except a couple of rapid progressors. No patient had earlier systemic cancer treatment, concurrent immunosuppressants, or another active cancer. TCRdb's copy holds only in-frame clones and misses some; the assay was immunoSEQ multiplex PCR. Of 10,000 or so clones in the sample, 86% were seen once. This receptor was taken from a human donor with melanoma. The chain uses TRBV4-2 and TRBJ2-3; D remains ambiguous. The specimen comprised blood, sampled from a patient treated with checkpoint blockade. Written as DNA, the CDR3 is TGTGCCAGCAGCCAAGGGGGAACGCAGTATTTT. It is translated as CASSQGGTQYF.